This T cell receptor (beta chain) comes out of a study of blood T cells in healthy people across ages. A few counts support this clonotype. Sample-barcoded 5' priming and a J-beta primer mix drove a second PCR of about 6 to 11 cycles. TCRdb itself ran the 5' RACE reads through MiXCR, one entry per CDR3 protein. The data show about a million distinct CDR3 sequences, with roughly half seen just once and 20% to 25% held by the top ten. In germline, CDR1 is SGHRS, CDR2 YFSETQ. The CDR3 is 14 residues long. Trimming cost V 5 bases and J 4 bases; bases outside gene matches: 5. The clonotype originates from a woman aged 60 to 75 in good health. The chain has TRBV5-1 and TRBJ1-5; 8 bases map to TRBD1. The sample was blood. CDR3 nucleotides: TGCGCCAGCAGAGAAGGACAGGGAAATCAGCCCCAGCATTTT. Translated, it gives CASREGQGNQPQHF.